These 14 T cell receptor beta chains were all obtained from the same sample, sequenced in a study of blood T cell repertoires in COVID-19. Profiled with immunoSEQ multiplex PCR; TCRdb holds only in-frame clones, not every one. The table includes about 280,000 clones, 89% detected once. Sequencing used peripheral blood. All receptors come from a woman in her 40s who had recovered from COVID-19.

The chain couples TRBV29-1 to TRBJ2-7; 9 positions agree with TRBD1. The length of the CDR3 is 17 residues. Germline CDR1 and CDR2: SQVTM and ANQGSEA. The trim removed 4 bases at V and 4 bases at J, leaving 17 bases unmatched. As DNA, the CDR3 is TGCAGCGTTGCCAGACAGGGGGGGTCCTCGTTCATTTACGAGCAGTACTTC. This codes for CSVARQGGSSFIYEQYF.

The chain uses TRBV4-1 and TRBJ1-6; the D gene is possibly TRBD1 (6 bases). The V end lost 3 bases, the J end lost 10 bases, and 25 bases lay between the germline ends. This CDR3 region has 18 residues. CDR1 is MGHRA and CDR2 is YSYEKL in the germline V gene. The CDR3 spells CASSQTPDIRGAESPLHF. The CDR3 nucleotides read TGCGCCAGCAGCCAGACACCCGACATTCGGGGGGCGGAATCACCCCTCCACTTT.

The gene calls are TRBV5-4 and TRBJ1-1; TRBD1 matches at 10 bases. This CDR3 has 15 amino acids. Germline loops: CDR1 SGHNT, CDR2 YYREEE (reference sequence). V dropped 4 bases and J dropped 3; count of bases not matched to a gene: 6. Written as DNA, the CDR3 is TGTGCCAGCAGCCGCAGGGACAGGGGAGACACTGAAGCTTTCTTT. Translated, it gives CASSRRDRGDTEAFF. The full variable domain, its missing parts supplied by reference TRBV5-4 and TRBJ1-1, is ETGVTQSPTHLIKTRGQQVTLRCSSQSGHNTVSWYQQALGQGPQFIFQYYREEENGRGNFPPRFSGLQFPNYSSELNVNALELDDSALYLCASSRRDRGDTEAFFGQGTRLTVV.

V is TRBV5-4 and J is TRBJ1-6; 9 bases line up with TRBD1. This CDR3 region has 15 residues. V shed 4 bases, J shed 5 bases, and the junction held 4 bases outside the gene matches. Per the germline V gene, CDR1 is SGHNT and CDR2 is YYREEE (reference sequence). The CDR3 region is CASSTGQGDNSPLHF. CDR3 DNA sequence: TGTGCCAGCAGCACGGGACAGGGAGATAATTCACCCCTCCACTTT.

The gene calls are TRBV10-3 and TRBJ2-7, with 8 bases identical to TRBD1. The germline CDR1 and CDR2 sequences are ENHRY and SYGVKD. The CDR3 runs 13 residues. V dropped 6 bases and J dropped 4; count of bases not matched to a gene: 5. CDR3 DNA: TGTGCCATCAGGGGACAGGAGACATACGAGCAGTACTTC. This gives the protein CAIRGQETYEQYF.

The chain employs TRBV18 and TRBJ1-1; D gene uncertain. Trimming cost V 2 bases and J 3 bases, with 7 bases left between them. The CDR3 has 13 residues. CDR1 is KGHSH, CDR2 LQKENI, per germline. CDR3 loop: CASSPVVYTEAFF. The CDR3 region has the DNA TGTGCCAGCTCACCAGTAGTATACACTGAAGCTTTCTTT. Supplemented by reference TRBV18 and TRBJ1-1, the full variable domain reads NAGVMQNPRHLVRRRGQEARLRCSPMKGHSHVYWYRQLPEEGLKFMVYLQKENIIDESGMPKERFSAEFPKEGPSILRIQQVVRGDSAAYFCASSPVVYTEAFFGQGTRLTVV.

CDR3 coding DNA: TGTGCCAGCGGGAGAAGAGTCAATCAGCCCCAGCATTTT. Protein: CASGRRVNQPQHF. The chain has TRBV12-3 or TRBV12-4 and TRBJ1-5; D is uncertain. The CDR3 consists of 13 residues. V was clipped by 8 bases and J by 3 bases, with 11 bases between them.

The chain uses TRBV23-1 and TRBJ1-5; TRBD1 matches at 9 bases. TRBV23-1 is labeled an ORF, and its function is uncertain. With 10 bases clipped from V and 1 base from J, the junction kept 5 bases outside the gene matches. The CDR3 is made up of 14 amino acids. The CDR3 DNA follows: TGCGCCATCTCAGGACAGGGGAGCAATCAGCCCCAGCATTTT. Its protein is CAISGQGSNQPQHF.

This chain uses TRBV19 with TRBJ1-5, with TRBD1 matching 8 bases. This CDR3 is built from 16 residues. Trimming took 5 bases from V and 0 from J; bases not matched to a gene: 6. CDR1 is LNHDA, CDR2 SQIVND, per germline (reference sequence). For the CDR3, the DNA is TGTGCCAGTAGTCCCGGACAGGGCTATAGCAATCAGCCCCAGCATTTT. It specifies CASSPGQGYSNQPQHF.

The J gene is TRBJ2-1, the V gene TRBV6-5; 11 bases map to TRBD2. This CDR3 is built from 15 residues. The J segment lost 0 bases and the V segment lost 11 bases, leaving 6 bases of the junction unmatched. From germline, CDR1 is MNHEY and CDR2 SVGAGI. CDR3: CAGSTSGISYNEQFF. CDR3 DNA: TGTGCCGGTTCGACTAGCGGGATCTCCTACAATGAGCAGTTCTTC.

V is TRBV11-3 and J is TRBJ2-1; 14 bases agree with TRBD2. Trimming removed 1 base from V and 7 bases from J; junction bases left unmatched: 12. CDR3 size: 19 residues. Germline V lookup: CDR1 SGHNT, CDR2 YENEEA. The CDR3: CASSLALRLAGGPTNEQFF. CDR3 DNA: TGTGCCAGCAGCTTAGCCCTCCGACTAGCGGGAGGGCCCACAAATGAGCAGTTCTTC.

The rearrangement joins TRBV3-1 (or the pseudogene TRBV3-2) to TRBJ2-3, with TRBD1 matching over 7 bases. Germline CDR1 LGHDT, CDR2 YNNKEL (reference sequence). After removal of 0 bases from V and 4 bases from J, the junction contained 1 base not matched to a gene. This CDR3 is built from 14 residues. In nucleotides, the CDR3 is TGTGCCAGCAGCCAAGAGCAGGGGGCAGATACGCAGTATTTT. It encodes CASSQEQGADTQYF.

The CDR3 spells CASRTNYGYTF. As DNA, the CDR3 is TGTGCCAGCAGGACAAACTATGGCTACACCTTC. The chain uses TRBV6-5 and TRBJ1-2, with D unclear. Between the trimmed V and J ends, which lost 6 bases and 2 bases, there was a span of 4 bases. The CDR3 is 11 residues long. Germline values: CDR1 MNHEY, CDR2 SVGAGI.

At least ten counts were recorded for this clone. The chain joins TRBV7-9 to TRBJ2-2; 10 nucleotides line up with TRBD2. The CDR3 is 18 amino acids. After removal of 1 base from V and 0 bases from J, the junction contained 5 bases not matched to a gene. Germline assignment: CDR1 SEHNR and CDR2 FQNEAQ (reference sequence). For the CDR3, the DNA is TGTGCCAGCAGCTTAGGGGCTAGCGGGAGCTCGAACACCGGGGAGCTGTTTTTT. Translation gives CASSLGASGSSNTGELFF.